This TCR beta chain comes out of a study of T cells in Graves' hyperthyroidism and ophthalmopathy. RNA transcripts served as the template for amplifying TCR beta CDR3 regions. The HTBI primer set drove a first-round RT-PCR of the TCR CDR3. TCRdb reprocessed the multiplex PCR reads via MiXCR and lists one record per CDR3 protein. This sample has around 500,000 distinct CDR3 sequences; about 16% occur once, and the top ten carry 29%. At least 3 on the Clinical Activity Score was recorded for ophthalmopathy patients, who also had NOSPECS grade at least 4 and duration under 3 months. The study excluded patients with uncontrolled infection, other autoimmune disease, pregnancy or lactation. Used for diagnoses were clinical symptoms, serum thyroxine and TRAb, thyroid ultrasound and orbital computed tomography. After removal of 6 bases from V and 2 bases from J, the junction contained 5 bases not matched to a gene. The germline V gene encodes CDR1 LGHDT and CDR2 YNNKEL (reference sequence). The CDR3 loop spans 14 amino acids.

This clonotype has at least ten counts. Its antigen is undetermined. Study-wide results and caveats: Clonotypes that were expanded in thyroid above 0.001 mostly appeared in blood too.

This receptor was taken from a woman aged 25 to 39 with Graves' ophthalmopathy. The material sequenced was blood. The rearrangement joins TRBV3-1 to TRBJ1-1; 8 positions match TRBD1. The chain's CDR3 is CASSEQGGNTEAFF. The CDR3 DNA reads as TGTGCCAGCAGTGAACAGGGGGGAAACACTGAAGCTTTCTTT.